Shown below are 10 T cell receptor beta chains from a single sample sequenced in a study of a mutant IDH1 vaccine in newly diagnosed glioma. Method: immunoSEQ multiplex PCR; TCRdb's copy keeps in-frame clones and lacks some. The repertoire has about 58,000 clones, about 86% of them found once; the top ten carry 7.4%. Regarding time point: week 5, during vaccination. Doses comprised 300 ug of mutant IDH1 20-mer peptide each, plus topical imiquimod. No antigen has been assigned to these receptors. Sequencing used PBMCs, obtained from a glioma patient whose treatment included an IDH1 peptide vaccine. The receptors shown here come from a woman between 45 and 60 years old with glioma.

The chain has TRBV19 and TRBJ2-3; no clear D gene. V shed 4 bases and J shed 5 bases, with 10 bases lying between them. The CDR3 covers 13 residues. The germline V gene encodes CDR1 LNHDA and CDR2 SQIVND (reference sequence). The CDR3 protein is CASSTLLLDTQYF. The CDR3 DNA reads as TGTGCCAGTAGTACACTCCTACTAGATACGCAGTATTTT.

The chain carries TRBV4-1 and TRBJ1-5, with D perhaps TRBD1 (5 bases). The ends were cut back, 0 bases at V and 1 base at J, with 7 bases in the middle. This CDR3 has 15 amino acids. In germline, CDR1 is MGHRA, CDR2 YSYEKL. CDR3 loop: CASSQEGVSNQPQHF. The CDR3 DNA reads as TGCGCCAGCAGCCAAGAGGGGGTCAGCAATCAGCCCCAGCATTTT.

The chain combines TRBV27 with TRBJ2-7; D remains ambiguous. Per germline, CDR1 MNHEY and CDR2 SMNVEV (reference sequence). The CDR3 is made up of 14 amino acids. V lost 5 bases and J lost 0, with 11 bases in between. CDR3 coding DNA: TGTGCCAGCAGTGCCGGACGCCTCTCCTACGAGCAGTACTTC. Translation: CASSAGRLSYEQYF.

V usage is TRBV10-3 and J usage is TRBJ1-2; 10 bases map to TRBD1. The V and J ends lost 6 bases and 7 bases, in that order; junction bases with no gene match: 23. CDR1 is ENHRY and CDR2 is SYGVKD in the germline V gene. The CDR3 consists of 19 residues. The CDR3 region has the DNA TGTGCCATCAGCCAATTATCCTGGAGGGACAGGGGACTTAACGGTGGCTACACCTTC. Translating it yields CAISQLSWRDRGLNGGYTF.

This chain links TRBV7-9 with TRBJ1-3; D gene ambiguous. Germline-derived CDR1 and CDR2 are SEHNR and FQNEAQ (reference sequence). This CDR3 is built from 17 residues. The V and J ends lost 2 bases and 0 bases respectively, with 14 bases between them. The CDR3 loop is CASSLRERPLSGNTIYF. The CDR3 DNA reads TGTGCCAGCAGCTTACGAGAACGGCCGCTCTCTGGAAACACCATATATTTT.

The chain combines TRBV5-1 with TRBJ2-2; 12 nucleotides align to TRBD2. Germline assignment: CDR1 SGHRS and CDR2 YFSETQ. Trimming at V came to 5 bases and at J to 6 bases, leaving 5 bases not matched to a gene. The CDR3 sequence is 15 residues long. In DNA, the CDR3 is TGCGCCAGCAGGTCGACTAGCGGGGGAGCCGGGGAGCTGTTTTTT. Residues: CASRSTSGGAGELFF.

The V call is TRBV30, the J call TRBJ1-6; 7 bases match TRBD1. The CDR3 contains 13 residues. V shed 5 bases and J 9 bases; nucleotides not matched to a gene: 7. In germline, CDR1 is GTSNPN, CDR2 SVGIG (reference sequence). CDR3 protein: CAWVRDSSSPLHF. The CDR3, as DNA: TGTGCCTGGGTCAGGGACAGCAGTTCACCCCTCCACTTT.

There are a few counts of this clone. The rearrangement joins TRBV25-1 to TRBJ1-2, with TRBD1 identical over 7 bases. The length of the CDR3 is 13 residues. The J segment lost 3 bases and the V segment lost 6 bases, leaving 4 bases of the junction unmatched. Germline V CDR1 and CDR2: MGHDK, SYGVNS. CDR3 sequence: CASSEGQHYGYTF. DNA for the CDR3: TGTGCCAGCAGCGAGGGACAGCACTATGGCTACACCTTC.

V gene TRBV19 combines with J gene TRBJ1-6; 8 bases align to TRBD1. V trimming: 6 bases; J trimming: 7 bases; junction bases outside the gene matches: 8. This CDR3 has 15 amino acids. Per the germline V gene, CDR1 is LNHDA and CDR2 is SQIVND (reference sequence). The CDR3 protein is CASRPLDRENSPLHF. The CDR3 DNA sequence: TGTGCCAGTAGACCCCTGGACAGGGAGAATTCACCCCTCCACTTT.

CDR3 amino acids: CASSHDRERNTIYF. The DNA of the CDR3 is TGTGCCAGCAGTCACGACCGGGAAAGAAACACCATATATTTT. The chain uses TRBV5-4 and TRBJ1-3; D call uncertain. The CDR3 has 14 amino acids. Germline values: CDR1 SGHNT, CDR2 YYREEE (reference sequence). V gave up 5 bases and J gave up 5 bases, with 14 bases separating them.